This TCR beta chain was captured by sequencing in a study of blood T cell repertoires in COVID-19. Study-wide background: Donors in the United States, Italy and Spain gave samples during acute or convalescent COVID-19. PBMCs, B-cell-depleted T cells, or T cells were the source of the cDNA or gDNA that made up the material.

Germline loops: CDR1 MNHNS, CDR2 SASEGT. Losses at the gene ends were 0 bases for V and 13 bases for J; bases not matched to a gene: 7. The CDR3 is 15 residues long. Per the original data handling: Reference gene primer amplification in the assay estimated nucleated cell counts. The repertoire was sequenced with immunoSEQ multiplex PCR; TCRdb's copy has only in-frame clones and lacks some. For V, J and clone size, that table is used; D and trimming come from the DNA. In the table there are about 70,000 clones, around nine tenths of which are singletons. This clone is deemed medium-sized. The chain combines TRBV6-1 with TRBJ2-7, with 15 nucleotides matching TRBD2. The TCR sequence derives from a human donor in a cohort sampled during active COVID-19. What was sequenced was peripheral blood. The CDR3 bases are TGTGCCAGCAGTGAAGCAATAGGGACTAGCGGGAGGAATTACTTC. This gives the protein CASSEAIGTSGRNYF.